This T cell receptor beta chain was recorded in a study of blood T cell repertoires in COVID-19. For the study at large: PBMCs, B-cell-depleted T cells, or T cells provided the cDNA or gDNA that made up the material.

Germline assignment: CDR1 SGDLS and CDR2 YYNGEE. CDR3 size: 15 residues. V lost 1 base and J 0 bases, leaving 8 bases between the germline ends. The assay was immunoSEQ multiplex PCR, and TCRdb's table has in-frame clones only and misses some. The sample consists of approximately 280,000 clones, roughly 80% of them appearing once. It was within 2 weeks before study entry that exposed participants met a COVID-19 case. Sample: PBMCs or T cells enriched from blood (not recorded which). The source of this sequence is a man aged 35-49 years who had been exposed to COVID-19. The chain couples TRBV9 to TRBJ1-3; D ambiguous. CDR3 sequence (DNA): TGTGCCAGCAGCGTATCGTCGAGCTCTGGAAACACCATATATTTT. It translates to CASSVSSSSGNTIYF.